One sample yielded the 30 T cell receptor beta chains listed below, sequenced in a study of molecular identifiers for immune sequencing clone quantification. Via MiXCR, TCRdb re-called the PCR reads, giving one row per CDR3 protein. Of about half a million distinct CDR3 sequences listed, about a fifth are singletons. The sequenced sample consisted of naive CD8+ T cells from blood, with Jurkat cell RNA spiked in. Subset indicated: FACS-sorted CD8+CD4-CCR7+CD45RA+ naive T cells. The receptor set was obtained from a human donor in good health. Some libraries in this study had Jurkat cell RNA spiked in.

The chain recombines TRBV12-1 with TRBJ2-7; the table's D call, TRBD2, was not checked against the DNA. TRBV12-1 is a pseudogene. This CDR3 is built from 16 residues. Here the CDR3 DNA reads TGTGCCAGCAGCGCCCGCCGGGACTCGCGTAGGTACGAGCAGTACTTC. Amino acid sequence: CASSARRDSRRYEQYF.

V usage is TRBV4-1 and J usage is TRBJ1-2; a weak D match, TRBD1 (6 bases). The V gene lost 3 bases and the J gene lost 2 bases, with 13 bases spanning the gap. This CDR3 has 15 amino acids. Germline CDR1 is MGHRA and CDR2 is YSYEKL. This CDR3 is CASSQREGVNYGYTF. The CDR3 DNA reads TGCGCCAGCAGCCAGAGGGAGGGGGTAAACTATGGCTACACCTTC.

Notes on this clonotype: This could be a read error, since a much larger clone is one nucleotide away. The V and J genes are TRBV27 and TRBJ1-5; D is possibly TRBD1 (5 bases). CDR1 MNHEY and CDR2 SMNVEV come from the germline V gene (reference sequence). This CDR3 is built from 19 residues. V lost 3 bases to trimming and J lost 1 base, with 22 bases between them. The CDR3 DNA follows: TGTGCCAGCAGTTTTATTGTTTCTGGGGGGAGTATGAGCAATCAGCCCCAGCATTTT. Translation gives CASSFIVSGGSMSNQPQHF.

The gene calls are TRBV20-1 and TRBJ2-3; 7 nucleotides line up with TRBD2. V shed 3 bases, J shed 5 bases, and the junction held 14 bases outside the gene matches. Looked up from germline, CDR1 is DFQATT and CDR2 is SNEGSKA (reference sequence). The length of the CDR3 is 16 residues. CDR3 sequence (DNA): TGCAGTGCTAGTAGTCCCGCGGGAGTACGGGGAGATACGCAGTATTTT. Translated: CSASSPAGVRGDTQYF.

The sample holds a few counts of this clonotype. V and J are TRBV7-6 and TRBJ2-3, with D unresolved. This CDR3 is built from 13 residues. V lost 5 bases and J lost 6, with 12 bases in between. The germline gives CDR1 SGHVS, CDR2 FNYEAQ. The CDR3 DNA follows: TGTGCCAGCAGCCCTAACCGCGCGGATACGCAGTATTTT. This encodes CASSPNRADTQYF.

This clonotype was observed at least ten times. The V gene is TRBV7-9, the J gene TRBJ1-1; the match to TRBD1 covers 9 bases. CDR3 length equals 13 residues. V trimming: 2 bases; J trimming: 10 bases; junction bases outside the gene matches: 5. Germline V gene data show CDR1 as SEHNR and CDR2 as FQNEAQ (reference sequence). The CDR3 loop is CASSLRDREGAFF. In DNA, the CDR3 is TGTGCCAGCAGCTTAAGGGACAGGGAAGGAGCTTTCTTT.

The sample holds a few counts of this clonotype. This rearrangement joins TRBV10-3 to TRBJ2-5, with D tentatively TRBD1 (5 bases). V gave up 3 bases and J gave up 5 bases, with 16 bases separating them. This CDR3 has 15 amino acids. Germline values: CDR1 ENHRY, CDR2 SYGVKD. CDR3 DNA sequence: TGTGCCATCAGTGATCTTCCAGGGCGTGGGGAGACCCAGTACTTC. Residues: CAISDLPGRGETQYF.

V usage is TRBV6-2 or TRBV6-3 and J usage is TRBJ1-5; unclear D gene. The CDR3 sequence is 14 residues long. Germline-derived CDR1 and CDR2 are MNHEY and SVGEGT. V shed 8 bases and J shed 6 bases, with 17 bases lying between them. This CDR3 reads CASVRGLGSQPQHF. The CDR3, as DNA: TGTGCCAGCGTTCGAGGGTTAGGCAGTCAGCCCCAGCATTTT.

This clonotype has a handful of counts. This chain joins TRBV13 and TRBJ1-5, with unresolved D. V dropped 5 bases and J dropped 6 bases, with 8 bases sitting between them. Looked up from germline, CDR1 is PRHDT and CDR2 is FYEKMQ (reference sequence). This CDR3 has 12 amino acids. CDR3 sequence reads: CASSRRGQPQHF. CDR3 nucleotide sequence: TGTGCCAGCAGCCGAAGAGGTCAGCCCCAGCATTTT. Supplemented by reference TRBV13 and TRBJ1-5, the full variable domain reads AAGVIQSPRHLIKEKRETATLKCYPIPRHDTVYWYQQGPGQDPQFLISFYEKMQSDKGSIPDRFSAQQFSDYHSELNMSSLELGDSALYFCASSRRGQPQHFGDGTRLSIL.

This clonotype was counted ten times or more. The CDR3 nucleotides are TGTGCCAGCAGGCCAACAGGGTTGGCCACTGAAGCTTTCTTT. Translating gives CASRPTGLATEAFF. The genes are TRBV4-2 and TRBJ1-1; a possible D gene is TRBD1 (6 bases). CDR3 size: 14 residues. Trimming cost V 6 bases and J 4 bases, with 15 bases left between them. CDR1 is LGHNA, CDR2 YNFKEQ, per germline.

A note on this clonotype: A much larger clone differs by one base, so this may be a read error. The rearrangement joins TRBV6-1 to TRBJ1-1; D remains unclear. CDR3 length: 12 amino acids. The germline gives CDR1 MNHNS, CDR2 SASEGT. This chain's CDR3 is CASSEGQILASF. In DNA form, the CDR3 reads TGTGCCAGCAGTGAAGGCCAGATCTTAGCTTCCTTT.

Details on this clonotype: A read error is possible here, since a much larger clone lies one base away. The chain combines TRBV7-9 with TRBJ1-1; no firm D call. V lost 4 bases, J lost 9 bases, and 12 bases lay in between. The CDR3 is 12 residues long. The germline gives CDR1 SEHNR, CDR2 FQNEAQ (reference sequence). The CDR3 DNA reads as TGTGCCAGCAGCTCCCAGGATACTAAAGCTTTCTTT. Protein sequence: CASSSQDTKAFF.

The chain couples TRBV15 to TRBJ2-2, with D possibly matching TRBD1 (6 bases). V was shortened by 4 bases and J by 0 bases, with 12 bases between the two germline ends. The CDR3 totals 16 residues. Germline V gene sequence: CDR1 LNHNV, CDR2 YYDKDF (reference sequence). CDR3 DNA: TGTGCCACCAGCACCGCGGACAGTGCGAACACCGGGGAGCTGTTTTTT. This codes for CATSTADSANTGELFF.

This clonotype is a singleton in its sample. A much larger clone differs by one base, so this may be a read error. V usage is TRBV15 and J usage is TRBJ2-3; TRBD2 matches 11 bases. With 3 bases clipped from V and 3 bases from J, the junction kept 8 bases outside the gene matches. CDR1 LNHNV and CDR2 YYDKDF come from the germline V gene (reference sequence). The CDR3 length is 17 residues. The CDR3 spells CATSSDSSGGATDTQYF. The CDR3 DNA is TGTGCCACCAGCAGTGATAGTAGCGGGGGGGCTACAGATACGCAGTATTTT.

This clonotype has a count of ten or more. A much larger clone differs by one base, so this may be a read error. The genes are TRBV4-1 and TRBJ2-3; no clear D. The CDR3 consists of 12 residues. V was shortened by 3 bases and J by 4 bases, with 5 bases between the two germline ends. The germline CDR1 and CDR2 sequences are MGHRA and YSYEKL. In DNA form, the CDR3 reads TGCGCCAGCAGCCACGTAGCAGATACGCAGTATTTT. Residues: CASSHVADTQYF.

There are many counts of this clonotype. The J gene is TRBJ2-7, the V gene TRBV7-9; D remains unclear. The CDR3 covers 11 residues. CDR1 is SEHNR and CDR2 is FQNEAQ in the germline V gene (reference sequence). Trimming took off 3 bases at V and 5 bases at J, with 5 bases between the two ends. The DNA for the CDR3 is TGTGCCAGCAGCTTCGGCCACGAGCAGTACTTC. This encodes CASSFGHEQYF.

The V and J genes are TRBV6-2 or TRBV6-3 and TRBJ1-1; tentative D call: TRBD1 (5 bases). V shed 6 bases and J shed 4 bases, with 15 bases lying between them. From germline, CDR1 is MNHEY and CDR2 SVGEGT. This CDR3 spans 14 amino acids. The CDR3 region has the DNA TGTGCCAGCAGACCAGGGCTGTTGGGCACTGAAGCTTTCTTT. This sequence encodes CASRPGLLGTEAFF.

This clonotype showed up just a few times. V and J are TRBV7-2 and TRBJ2-7; D may be TRBD2 (7 bases). Trimming cost V 2 bases and J 5 bases, with 19 bases left between them. Germline CDR1 SGHTA, CDR2 FQGNSA. The CDR3 loop spans 16 amino acids. Here the CDR3 DNA reads TGTGCCAGCAGCTTATCCGCGGGGGCCGTTGTCGACGAGCAGTACTTC. Its protein is CASSLSAGAVVDEQYF.

This clonotype was recorded at least ten times. The chain has TRBV16 and TRBJ2-6; no definite D call. CDR1 KGHSY and CDR2 FQNENV come from the germline V gene. The CDR3 runs to 14 residues. Trimming stripped 6 bases from V and 0 bases from J, with 6 bases between. CDR3 sequence (DNA): TGTGCCAGCAGTCCCAACTCTGGGGCCAACGTCCTGACTTTC. Translated: CASSPNSGANVLTF.

This clonotype came up many times. The J gene is TRBJ2-4, the V gene TRBV28; D is possibly TRBD2 (6 bases). The CDR3 spans 14 residues. The germline V gene encodes CDR1 MDHEN and CDR2 SYDVKM. V dropped 0 bases and J dropped 3 bases, with 6 bases sitting between them. In DNA form, the CDR3 reads TGTGCCAGCAGTTTATGGACTAGCAAAAACATTCAGTACTTC. Translating it yields CASSLWTSKNIQYF.

Note on this clonotype: A clone one base away is much larger, so this may be a read error. V usage is TRBV5-3 and J usage is TRBJ2-3; 12 bases line up with TRBD2. TRBV5-3 is an ORF for which the function is uncertain. There are 17 residues in the CDR3. The DNA for the CDR3 is TGTGTCAGCAGCTTGTCCCCTAGCGGGGGGGTTACAGATACGCAGTATTTT. Protein: CVSSLSPSGGVTDTQYF.

The V call is TRBV5-1, the J call TRBJ2-7; no firm D call. CDR1 is SGHRS, CDR2 YFSETQ, per germline. This CDR3 has 15 residues. V was shortened by 0 bases and J by 0 bases, with 10 bases between the two germline ends. This CDR3 reads CASSLANGNSYEQYF. DNA for the CDR3: TGCGCCAGCAGCTTGGCTAACGGAAACTCCTACGAGCAGTACTTC.

This clonotype was counted at least ten times. This chain joins TRBV28 and TRBJ2-3; D might be TRBD1 (5 bases). V lost 5 bases and J 2 bases, leaving 17 bases between the germline ends. The CDR3 is 16 amino acids. CDR1 and CDR2 (germline): MDHEN, SYDVKM. CDR3 sequence: CASSAAWGANTDTQYF. In nucleotides, the CDR3 is TGTGCCAGCAGTGCCGCGTGGGGCGCGAACACAGATACGCAGTATTTT.

This clonotype was found a few times. This sequence joins TRBV24-1 and TRBJ2-1; 7 nucleotides agree with TRBD2. Germline V gene sequence: CDR1 KGHDR, CDR2 SFDVKD. With 3 bases clipped from V and 3 bases from J, the junction kept 4 bases outside the gene matches. The CDR3 totals 15 residues. CDR3 DNA: TGTGCCACCAGTGATACTAGCGCGGTCTACAATGAGCAGTTCTTC. It encodes CATSDTSAVYNEQFF.

Points on this clonotype: This may come from a read error, since a much larger clone is one base off. The gene calls are TRBV5-1 and TRBJ2-3; 7 bases align to TRBD2. V shed 0 bases and J 4 bases; nucleotides not matched to a gene: 5. This CDR3 is 15 amino acids long. Germline CDR1 reads SGHRS; CDR2 reads YFSETQ. CDR3 sequence: CASSLEAGIADTQYF. CDR3 DNA: TGCGCCAGCAGCTTGGAAGCGGGGATCGCAGATACGCAGTATTTT.

This clonotype was seen once. The chain recombines TRBV20-1 with TRBJ2-7; D is ambiguous. This CDR3 has 12 amino acids. Trimming shortened V by 3 bases and J by 2 bases, and 8 bases separated the two germline ends. Looked up from germline, CDR1 is DFQATT and CDR2 is SNEGSKA (reference sequence). The CDR3 region has the DNA TGCAGTGCTAGTGACTTGACCTACGAGCAGTACTTC. It translates to CSASDLTYEQYF.

J is TRBJ2-5 and V is TRBV27; the D call may be TRBD1 or TRBD2 (5 bases each). Trimming cost V 3 bases and J 2 bases, with 10 bases left between them. The CDR3 runs to 14 residues. Germline V gene sequence: CDR1 MNHEY, CDR2 SMNVEV (reference sequence). Here the CDR3 reads CASSLWGSQETQYF. The CDR3 DNA reads TGTGCCAGCAGTTTGTGGGGGAGTCAAGAGACCCAGTACTTC.

This chain uses TRBV7-9 with TRBJ2-1; the match to TRBD1 covers 8 bases. The CDR3 runs 16 residues. The J segment lost 5 bases and the V segment lost 5 bases, leaving 11 bases of the junction unmatched. Germline lookup yields CDR1 SEHNR and CDR2 FQNEAQ (reference sequence). CDR3 in amino acids: CASSGLSQGANNEQFF. The CDR3 region has the DNA TGTGCCAGCAGCGGGCTCTCGCAGGGGGCCAACAATGAGCAGTTCTTC. Complete variable domain (other parts from reference TRBV7-9 and TRBJ2-1): DTGVSQNPRHKITKRGQNVTFRCDPISEHNRLYWYRQTLGQGPEFLTYFQNEAQLEKSRLLSDRFSAERPKGSFSTLEIQRTEQGDSAMYLCASSGLSQGANNEQFFGPGTRLTVL.

This clonotype appeared many times. The V and J genes are TRBV7-2 and TRBJ2-7; 11 bases line up with TRBD2. Germline CDR1 reads SGHTA; CDR2 reads FQGNSA. With 3 bases clipped from V and 0 bases from J, the junction kept 4 bases outside the gene matches. CDR3 length: 16 residues. DNA of the CDR3: TGTGCCAGCAGCTTTGGGACTAGCGGAAGCTCCTACGAGCAGTACTTC. Translated, it gives CASSFGTSGSSYEQYF.

The CDR3 here is CASNDSPNTEAFF. The CDR3 DNA reads as TGTGCCAGCAACGACTCACCGAACACTGAAGCTTTCTTT. This chain links TRBV6-2 or TRBV6-3 with TRBJ1-1; D unclear. Germline CDR1 reads MNHEY; CDR2 reads SVGEGT. CDR3 size: 13 residues. V lost 7 bases and J lost 1, with 10 bases in between.